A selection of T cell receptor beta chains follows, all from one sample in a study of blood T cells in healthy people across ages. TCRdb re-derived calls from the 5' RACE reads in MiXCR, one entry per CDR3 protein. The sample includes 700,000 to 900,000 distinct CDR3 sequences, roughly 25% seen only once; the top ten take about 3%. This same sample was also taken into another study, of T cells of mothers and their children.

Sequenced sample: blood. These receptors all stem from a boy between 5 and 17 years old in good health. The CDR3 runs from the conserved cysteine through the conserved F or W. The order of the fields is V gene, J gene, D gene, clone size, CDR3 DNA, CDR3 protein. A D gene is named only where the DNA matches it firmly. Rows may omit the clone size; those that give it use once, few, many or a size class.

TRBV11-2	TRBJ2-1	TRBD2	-	TGTGCCAGCAGCTTAGGGATAGGACTAGGGAACAATGAGCAGTTCTTC	CASSLGIGLGNNEQFF
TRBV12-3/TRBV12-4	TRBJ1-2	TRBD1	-	TGTGCCAGCAGCCCCTCACGACAGGGGGCGAACTATGGCTACACCTTC	CASSPSRQGANYGYTF
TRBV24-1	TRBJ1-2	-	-	TGTGCCACCAGTGATTCGCCGGGTCTCACTCCGACTACTAATGGCTACACCTTC	CATSDSPGLTPTTNGYTF
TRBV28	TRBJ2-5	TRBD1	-	TGTGCCAGCAGTGGCGTGGGGACAGGCGGGACCCAGTACTTC	CASSGVGTGGTQYF
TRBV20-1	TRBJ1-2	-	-	TGCAGTGCTACACAGGCCTCGACTAACTATGGCTACACCTTC	CSATQASTNYGYTF
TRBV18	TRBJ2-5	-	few	TGTGCCAGCTCACCGGCACGGACACGAGAGACCCAGTACTTC	CASSPARTRETQYF
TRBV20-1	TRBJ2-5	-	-	TGCAGTGCTAGAGGGGGGCTAGCGTATGAGACCCAGTACTTC	CSARGGLAYETQYF
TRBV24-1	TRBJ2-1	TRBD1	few	TGTGCCACCAGTGACTCGACAGGGGGGTCCTACAATGAGCAGTTCTTC	CATSDSTGGSYNEQFF
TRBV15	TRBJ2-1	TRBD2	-	TGTGCCACCCGGCGGGGGTCCTACAATGAGCAGTTCTTC	CATRRGSYNEQFF
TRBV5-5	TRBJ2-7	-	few	TGTGCCAGCAGCTCGGGGGACGGCTTCTACGAGCAGTACTTC	CASSSGDGFYEQYF
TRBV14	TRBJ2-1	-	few	TGTGCCAGCAGCCAAGTTTGGGGAAATGAGCAGTTCTTC	CASSQVWGNEQFF
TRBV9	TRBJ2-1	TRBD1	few	TGTGCCAGCAGCTTCTCGAAAGACAGGGCATCCAATGAGCAGTTCTTC	CASSFSKDRASNEQFF
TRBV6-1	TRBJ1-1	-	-	TGTGCCAGCAGTGGTTCACCGAACACTGAAGCTTTCTTT	CASSGSPNTEAFF
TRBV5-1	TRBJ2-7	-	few	TGCGCCAGCTCCCCCGGCGCCAACTACGAGCAGTACTTC	CASSPGANYEQYF
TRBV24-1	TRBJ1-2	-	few	TGTGCCACCAGTGATTTGGCAGGGAGTAGTGGCTACACCTTC	CATSDLAGSSGYTF
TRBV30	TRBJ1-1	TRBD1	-	TGTGCCTGGACGGGACAGGGGGTCGGGACTGAAGCTTTCTTT	CAWTGQGVGTEAFF
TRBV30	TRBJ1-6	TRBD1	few	TGTGCCTGGACTCTAGTTGCAGGGGGCTCACCCCTCCACTTT	CAWTLVAGGSPLHF
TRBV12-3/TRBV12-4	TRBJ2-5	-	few	TGTGCCAGCAGTTTAGAGATCCCCTGGGACGGTGAAGGATGGGCCCAGTACTTC	CASSLEIPWDGEGWAQYF
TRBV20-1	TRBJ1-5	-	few	TGCAGTGCCACTCGGGGGGTTTATCAGCCCCAGCATTTT	CSATRGVYQPQHF
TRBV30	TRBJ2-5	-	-	TGTGCCTGGAGTTTCGGGGGAACCGCGGAGACCCAGTACTTC	CAWSFGGTAETQYF
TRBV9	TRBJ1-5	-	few	TGTGCCAGCAGCGTAGAAGGGGGAGCCCAGCATTTT	CASSVEGGAQHF
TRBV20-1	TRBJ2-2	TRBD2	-	TGCAGTGCTCGCGAGACGCAGCGGGGTACCGGGGAGCTGTTTTTT	CSARETQRGTGELFF
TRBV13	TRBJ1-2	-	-	TGTGCCAGCAGCGACCGGGACACCAACTATGGCTACACCTTC	CASSDRDTNYGYTF
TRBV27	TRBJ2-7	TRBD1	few	TGTGCCAGCAGTTTATCGGGCGACAGGGGCTACGAGCAGTACTTC	CASSLSGDRGYEQYF
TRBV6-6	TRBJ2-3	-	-	TGTGCCAGCAGTCATCAGACTGTCAGCACAGATACGCAGTATTTT	CASSHQTVSTDTQYF
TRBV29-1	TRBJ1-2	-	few	TGCAGCGTTAGACAGGCATTGAACGGCTACACCTTC	CSVRQALNGYTF
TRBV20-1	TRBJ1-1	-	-	TGCAGTGCTAGAGAGGAACACCGCCTGAACACTGAAGCTTTCTTT	CSAREEHRLNTEAFF
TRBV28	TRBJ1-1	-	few	TGTGCCAGCAGTCCCGTCGGGGGTTTGAACACTGAAGCTTTCTTT	CASSPVGGLNTEAFF
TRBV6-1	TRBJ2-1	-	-	TGTGCCAGCAGGAACGGCTCGGGGAAGCAGTTCTTC	CASRNGSGKQFF
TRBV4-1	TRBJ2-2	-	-	TGCGCCAGCAGCCAAGGATATGGAGGGGTACGGCGAACTGGGGAGCTGTTTTTT	CASSQGYGGVRRTGELFF
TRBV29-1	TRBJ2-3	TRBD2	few	TGCAGCGTTTCCACTAGCGGGGGGACGCATAACACAGATACGCAGTATTTT	CSVSTSGGTHNTDTQYF
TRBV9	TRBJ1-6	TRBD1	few	TGTGCCAGCAGCGTAGACAGGGGGCCATCACCCCTCCACTTT	CASSVDRGPSPLHF
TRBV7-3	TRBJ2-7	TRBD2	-	TGTGCCAGCAGCCCCGGGGGGGGGACCTCCTACGAGCAGTACTTC	CASSPGGGTSYEQYF
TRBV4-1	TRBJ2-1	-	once	TGCGCCAGCAGCTCCCCGGGTAGGGACCTTGAGCAGTTCTTC	CASSSPGRDLEQFF
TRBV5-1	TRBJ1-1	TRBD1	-	TGCGCCAGCAGCTTGGTGGAGGAGGGGGCGCGATTTGAAGCTTTCTTT	CASSLVEEGARFEAFF
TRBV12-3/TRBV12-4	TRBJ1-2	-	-	TGTGCCAGCACCCTGGTGGGTCGAGGGGGCTACACCTTC	CASTLVGRGGYTF
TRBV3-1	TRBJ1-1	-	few	TGTGCCAGCAGCCAAGCGTCAGGGGTGGGCACTGAAGCTTTCTTT	CASSQASGVGTEAFF
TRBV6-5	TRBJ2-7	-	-	TGTGCCAGCAGTTACTCGGAGGGCCCCTACGAGCAGTACTTC	CASSYSEGPYEQYF
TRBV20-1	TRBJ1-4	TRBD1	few	TGCAGTGCTACAGACAGGGGGGGCGAAAAACTGTTTTTT	CSATDRGGEKLFF
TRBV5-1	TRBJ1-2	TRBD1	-	TGCGCCAGCAGCTTGGACAGACAGGGGAGTTATGGCTACACCTTC	CASSLDRQGSYGYTF
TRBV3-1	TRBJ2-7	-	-	TGTGCCAGCAGCCAAGGGGCCCTAACCTACGAGCAGTACTTC	CASSQGALTYEQYF
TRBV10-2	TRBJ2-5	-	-	TGCGCCAGCTCCGGGGAACAAGAGACCCAGTACTTC	CASSGEQETQYF
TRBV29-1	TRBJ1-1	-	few	TGCAGCGTAGCTACATTCGTCACTAACACTGAAGCTTTCTTT	CSVATFVTNTEAFF
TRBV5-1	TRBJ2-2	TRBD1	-	TGCGCCAGCAGCTCTCCGGGACAGGGGGCGGCTGGCGGGGAGCTGTTTTTT	CASSSPGQGAAGGELFF
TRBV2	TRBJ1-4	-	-	TGTGCCAGCCGTCCTTACCAGGGGCTGGGTGAAAAACTGTTTTTT	CASRPYQGLGEKLFF
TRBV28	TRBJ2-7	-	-	TGTGCCAGCAGTTTAATCCAGGGGGGCTACGGGCAGTACTTC	CASSLIQGGYGQYF
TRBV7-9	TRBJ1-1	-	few	TGTGCCAGCAGCGTCCCGATTGGGACCACTGAAGCTTTCTTT	CASSVPIGTTEAFF
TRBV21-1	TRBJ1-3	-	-	TGTGCCAGCCAAAGGGTCCCGAAGAGGTCTGGAAACACCATATATTTT	CASQRVPKRSGNTIYF
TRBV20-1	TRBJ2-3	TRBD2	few	TGCAGTGCTCCCGGGGGGTCTAGCACAGATACGCAGTATTTT	CSAPGGSSTDTQYF